A selection of T cell receptor beta chains follows, all from one sample in a study of T-cell reconstitution after alpha-beta-depleted transplantation in children. A single record per CDR3 protein comes from TCRdb applying MiXCR to the PCR reads. The data hold 80,000 to 100,000 distinct CDR3 sequences, with about 25% observed a single time. Here the sequenced sample was PBMCs, taken before TCRalphabeta/CD19-depleted stem cell transplant. All receptors derive from a boy between 2 and 10 years old with acute lymphoblastic leukemia, due to receive a stem cell transplant. CDR3s include the opening cysteine and the closing phenylalanine or tryptophan. The order of the fields is V gene, J gene, D gene, clone size, CDR3 DNA, CDR3 protein. D genes are given only for firm matches. Size is stated for part of the rows, as once, few or many counts, or as a class when the clone is expanded.

v_gene: TRBV6-5
j_gene: TRBJ1-1
d_gene: .
abundance: many
CDR3nt: TGTGCCAGCAGTATAGACAGGACCATGAACACTGAAGCTTTCTTT
CDR3aa: CASSIDRTMNTEAFF

v_gene: TRBV5-1
j_gene: TRBJ2-5
d_gene: TRBD1
abundance: .
CDR3nt: TGCGCCAGCAGCCCCGGGACAGGGGGGATTGAGACCCAGTACTTC
CDR3aa: CASSPGTGGIETQYF

v_gene: TRBV12-3/TRBV12-4
j_gene: TRBJ1-4
d_gene: .
abundance: few
CDR3nt: TGTGCCAGCAGTTTCTCCGGGTCAACTAATGAAAAACTGTTTTTT
CDR3aa: CASSFSGSTNEKLFF

v_gene: TRBV6-2/TRBV6-3
j_gene: TRBJ2-1
d_gene: .
abundance: few
CDR3nt: TGTGCCAGCAGCTCCTTTGTCGGCGTGTTATACAATGAGCAGTTCTTC
CDR3aa: CASSSFVGVLYNEQFF

v_gene: TRBV7-7
j_gene: TRBJ2-2
d_gene: TRBD2
abundance: many
CDR3nt: TGTGCCAGCAGCTTAGCGGCGGGGGGACTATACACCGGGGAGCTGTTTTTT
CDR3aa: CASSLAAGGLYTGELFF

v_gene: TRBV10-3
j_gene: TRBJ2-5
d_gene: TRBD1
abundance: .
CDR3nt: TGTGCCATCAGTGACGGGGACAGCCTAGAGACCCAGTACTTC
CDR3aa: CAISDGDSLETQYF

v_gene: TRBV7-9
j_gene: TRBJ2-3
d_gene: TRBD2
abundance: .
CDR3nt: TGTGCCAGCAGTCGGAAATCGGGAGGTTGGGGAGATACGCAGTATTTT
CDR3aa: CASSRKSGGWGDTQYF

v_gene: TRBV7-9
j_gene: TRBJ2-1
d_gene: TRBD2
abundance: few
CDR3nt: TGTGCCAGCAGCTTTTCACTAGCGGATAAGGACGAGCAGTTCTTC
CDR3aa: CASSFSLADKDEQFF

v_gene: TRBV20-1
j_gene: TRBJ2-6
d_gene: TRBD1
abundance: few
CDR3nt: TGCAGTGCTAGACCCCTCGGACAGGGGGCAGGAGGGGCCAACGTCCTGACTTTC
CDR3aa: CSARPLGQGAGGANVLTF

v_gene: TRBV20-1
j_gene: TRBJ2-1
d_gene: TRBD2
abundance: .
CDR3nt: TGCAGTGCTAGCCTTAGCGGGAGTGTAAATGAGCAGTTCTTC
CDR3aa: CSASLSGSVNEQFF

v_gene: TRBV6-1
j_gene: TRBJ2-7
d_gene: .
abundance: few
CDR3nt: TGTGCCAGCAGTGCGTTCACAGGGAGGGCCACCTACGAGCAGTACTTC
CDR3aa: CASSAFTGRATYEQYF

v_gene: TRBV5-6
j_gene: TRBJ2-5
d_gene: .
abundance: few
CDR3nt: TGTGCCAGCAGCTTGGTGCAGAGGGGGGAGACCCAGTACTTC
CDR3aa: CASSLVQRGETQYF

v_gene: TRBV30
j_gene: TRBJ2-3
d_gene: .
abundance: .
CDR3nt: TGTGCCTGGAGTGTACAGAGCACAGATACGCAGTATTTT
CDR3aa: CAWSVQSTDTQYF

v_gene: TRBV29-1
j_gene: TRBJ1-2
d_gene: TRBD1
abundance: .
CDR3nt: TGCAGCGTTGAAGAGGATTGGACAGGGGGGTTCAATAACTATGGCTACACCTTC
CDR3aa: CSVEEDWTGGFNNYGYTF

v_gene: TRBV12-3/TRBV12-4
j_gene: TRBJ1-6
d_gene: TRBD1
abundance: .
CDR3nt: TGTGCCAGCAGTTTACGCCCAGGGGGGGATAATTCACCCCTCCACTTT
CDR3aa: CASSLRPGGDNSPLHF

v_gene: TRBV5-1
j_gene: TRBJ1-1
d_gene: .
abundance: few
CDR3nt: TGCGCCAGCAGCTGGGATGTAACTACCGGACAGTTGAACACTGAAGCTTTCTTT
CDR3aa: CASSWDVTTGQLNTEAFF

v_gene: TRBV7-7
j_gene: TRBJ2-1
d_gene: .
abundance: few
CDR3nt: TGTGCCAGCAGCCCGGGCGGTGTGCGCAATGAGCAGTTCTTC
CDR3aa: CASSPGGVRNEQFF

v_gene: TRBV5-1
j_gene: TRBJ2-7
d_gene: .
abundance: few
CDR3nt: TGCGCCAGCAGCGATCCGGGACGGTCCTACGAGCAGTACTTC
CDR3aa: CASSDPGRSYEQYF

v_gene: TRBV20-1
j_gene: TRBJ2-5
d_gene: .
abundance: .
CDR3nt: TGCAGTGCTAGAGAGGGGAGAGAGACCCAGTACTTC
CDR3aa: CSAREGRETQYF

v_gene: TRBV7-3
j_gene: TRBJ2-1
d_gene: .
abundance: .
CDR3nt: TGTGCCAGCAGCTTAAACAGCTACAATGAGCAGTTCTTC
CDR3aa: CASSLNSYNEQFF

v_gene: TRBV28
j_gene: TRBJ2-4
d_gene: TRBD1
abundance: few
CDR3nt: TGTGCCAGCAGGGGGGGGACAGGGGAGGACATTCAGTACTTC
CDR3aa: CASRGGTGEDIQYF

v_gene: TRBV7-9
j_gene: TRBJ2-7
d_gene: .
abundance: .
CDR3nt: TGTGCCAGCAGCTTAGACAGCCCCTACGAGCAGTACTTC
CDR3aa: CASSLDSPYEQYF

v_gene: TRBV7-2
j_gene: TRBJ2-7
d_gene: TRBD1
abundance: .
CDR3nt: TGTGCCAGCAGCTTATTCCGGGACAGCTATTACGAGCAGTACTTC
CDR3aa: CASSLFRDSYYEQYF

v_gene: TRBV6-1
j_gene: TRBJ2-1
d_gene: .
abundance: many
CDR3nt: TGTGCCAGCATCCGCTGGGGTCTAGGTGAGCAGTTCTTC
CDR3aa: CASIRWGLGEQFF

v_gene: TRBV11-1
j_gene: TRBJ2-1
d_gene: TRBD2
abundance: few
CDR3nt: TGTGCCAGCAGCTCCCCCACTAGCGGAGGGCCATTCTACAATGAGCAGTTCTTC
CDR3aa: CASSSPTSGGPFYNEQFF

v_gene: TRBV5-1
j_gene: TRBJ1-2
d_gene: TRBD1
abundance: .
CDR3nt: TGCGCCAGCAGCCGGGACAGCTTCTATGGCTACACCTTC
CDR3aa: CASSRDSFYGYTF

v_gene: TRBV28
j_gene: TRBJ1-5
d_gene: .
abundance: few
CDR3nt: TGTGCCAGCAGTTTATGGGCGGGCAATAGCAATCAGCCCCAGCATTTT
CDR3aa: CASSLWAGNSNQPQHF

v_gene: TRBV12-3/TRBV12-4
j_gene: TRBJ2-3
d_gene: .
abundance: many
CDR3nt: TGTGCCAGCACCGTGAGACCCGGAGGGGATACGCAGTATTTT
CDR3aa: CASTVRPGGDTQYF

v_gene: TRBV10-2
j_gene: TRBJ2-2
d_gene: TRBD2
abundance: .
CDR3nt: TGCGCCAGCAGTGGGGGACTACCGAACACCGGGGAGCTGTTTTTT
CDR3aa: CASSGGLPNTGELFF

v_gene: TRBV10-3
j_gene: TRBJ2-3
d_gene: TRBD2
abundance: few
CDR3nt: TGTGCCATCTCAACTAGCGAGGTCACAGATACGCAGTATTTT
CDR3aa: CAISTSEVTDTQYF

v_gene: TRBV7-2
j_gene: TRBJ2-1
d_gene: TRBD1
abundance: many
CDR3nt: TGTGCCAGCAGCCTGGGACAGGGGTCCAATGAGCAGTTCTTC
CDR3aa: CASSLGQGSNEQFF

v_gene: TRBV9
j_gene: TRBJ1-5
d_gene: .
abundance: .
CDR3nt: TGTGCCAGCAGCGTAGGAGGGGAGGGTCGGCCCCAGCATTTT
CDR3aa: CASSVGGEGRPQHF

v_gene: TRBV7-8
j_gene: TRBJ1-3
d_gene: .
abundance: .
CDR3nt: TGTGCCAGCAGCTTAGTCGGCGCATTCTCTGGAAACACCATATATTTT
CDR3aa: CASSLVGAFSGNTIYF

v_gene: TRBV7-8
j_gene: TRBJ2-7
d_gene: .
abundance: .
CDR3nt: TGTGCCAGCAGCTTACAGAGGGAGCTATACGAGCAGTACTTC
CDR3aa: CASSLQRELYEQYF

v_gene: TRBV7-9
j_gene: TRBJ2-5
d_gene: .
abundance: .
CDR3nt: TGTGCCAGCAGCACCGCACTCAGGACCACGGTGGAGACCCAGTACTTC
CDR3aa: CASSTALRTTVETQYF

v_gene: TRBV28
j_gene: TRBJ1-4
d_gene: .
abundance: .
CDR3nt: TGTGCCAGCAGTTCAACAGGTTCGAATGAAAAACTGTTTTTT
CDR3aa: CASSSTGSNEKLFF

v_gene: TRBV15
j_gene: TRBJ2-2
d_gene: .
abundance: .
CDR3nt: TGTGCCACCAGCAGAGTCCCCGGGACACCGAACACCGGGGAGCTGTTTTTT
CDR3aa: CATSRVPGTPNTGELFF

v_gene: TRBV7-2
j_gene: TRBJ2-3
d_gene: TRBD2
abundance: many
CDR3nt: TGTGCCAGCAGCTTAGCGCCGGGACTAGCGGGAGGGGATACGCAGTATTTT
CDR3aa: CASSLAPGLAGGDTQYF

v_gene: TRBV20-1
j_gene: TRBJ2-7
d_gene: .
abundance: many
CDR3nt: TGCAGTGCTAGAGATATCACTGACGAGGAGCAGTACTTC
CDR3aa: CSARDITDEEQYF

v_gene: TRBV5-1
j_gene: TRBJ2-5
d_gene: TRBD2
abundance: .
CDR3nt: TGCGCCAGCAGCTCGGGGGGGACTAGCGGGCAAGAGACCCAGTACTTC
CDR3aa: CASSSGGTSGQETQYF

v_gene: TRBV5-6
j_gene: TRBJ2-7
d_gene: TRBD2
abundance: many
CDR3nt: TGTGCCAGCAGCTTATGGACTAGAGCCTACGAGCAGTACTTC
CDR3aa: CASSLWTRAYEQYF

v_gene: TRBV10-3
j_gene: TRBJ1-6
d_gene: .
abundance: .
CDR3nt: TGTGCCATCAGTATAACCAGGGGCTCGGAGTCACCCCTCCACTTT
CDR3aa: CAISITRGSESPLHF

v_gene: TRBV12-3/TRBV12-4
j_gene: TRBJ2-7
d_gene: TRBD1
abundance: .
CDR3nt: TGTGCCAGCAGTTTACCGCCCGGGACAGGGAAATACGAGCAGTACTTC
CDR3aa: CASSLPPGTGKYEQYF